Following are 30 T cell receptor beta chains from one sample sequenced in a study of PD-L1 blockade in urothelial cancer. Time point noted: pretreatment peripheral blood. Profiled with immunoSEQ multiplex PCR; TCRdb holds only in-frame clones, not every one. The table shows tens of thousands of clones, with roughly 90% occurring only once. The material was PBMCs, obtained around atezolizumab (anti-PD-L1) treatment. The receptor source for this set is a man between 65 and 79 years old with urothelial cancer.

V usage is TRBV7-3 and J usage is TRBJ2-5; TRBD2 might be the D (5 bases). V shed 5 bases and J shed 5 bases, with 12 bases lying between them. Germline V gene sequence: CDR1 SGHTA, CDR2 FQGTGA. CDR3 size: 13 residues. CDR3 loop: CASSNDPGETQYF. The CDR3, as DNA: TGTGCCAGCAGCAACGACCCGGGGGAGACCCAGTACTTC.

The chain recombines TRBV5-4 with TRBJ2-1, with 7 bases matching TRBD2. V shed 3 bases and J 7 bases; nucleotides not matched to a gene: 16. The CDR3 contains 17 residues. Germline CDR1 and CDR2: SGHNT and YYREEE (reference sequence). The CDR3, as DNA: TGTGCCAGCAGCTCGCCTGGGGGGGGGAGTGCGAGTAATGAGCAGTTCTTC. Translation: CASSSPGGGSASNEQFF.

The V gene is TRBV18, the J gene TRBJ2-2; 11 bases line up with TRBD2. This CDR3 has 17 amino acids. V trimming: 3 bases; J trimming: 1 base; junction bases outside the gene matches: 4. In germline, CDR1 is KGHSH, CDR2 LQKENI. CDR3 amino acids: CASSPTGTSGNTGELFF. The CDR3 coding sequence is TGTGCCAGCTCACCTACTGGGACTAGCGGGAACACCGGGGAGCTGTTTTTT.

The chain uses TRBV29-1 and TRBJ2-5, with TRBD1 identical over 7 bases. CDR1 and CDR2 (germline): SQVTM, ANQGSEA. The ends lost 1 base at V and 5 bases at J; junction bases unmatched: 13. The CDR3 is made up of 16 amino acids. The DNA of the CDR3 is TGCAGCGTTGAAGTAGGGGCAGGGGGTCCCTGGGAGACCCAGTACTTC. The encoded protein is CSVEVGAGGPWETQYF. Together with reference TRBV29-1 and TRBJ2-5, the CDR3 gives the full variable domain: SAVISQKPSRDICQRGTSLTIQCQVDSQVTMMFWYRQQPGQSLTLIATANQGSEATYESGFVIDKFPISRPNLTFSTLTVSNMSPEDSSIYLCSVEVGAGGPWETQYFGPGTRLLVL.

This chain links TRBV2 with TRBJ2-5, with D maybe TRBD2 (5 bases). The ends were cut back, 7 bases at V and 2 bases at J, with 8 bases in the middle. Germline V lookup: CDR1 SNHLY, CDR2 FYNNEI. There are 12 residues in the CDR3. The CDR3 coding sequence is TGTGCCAGCAACAGCGGACAAGAGACCCAGTACTTC. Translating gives CASNSGQETQYF.

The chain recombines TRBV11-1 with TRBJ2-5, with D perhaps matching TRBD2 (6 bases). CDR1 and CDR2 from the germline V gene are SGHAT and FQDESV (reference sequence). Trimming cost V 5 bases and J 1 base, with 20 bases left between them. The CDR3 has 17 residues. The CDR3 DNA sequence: TGTGCCAGCAGCCCAGGACGGGGACTCCTCGCCCAAGAGACCCAGTACTTC. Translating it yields CASSPGRGLLAQETQYF. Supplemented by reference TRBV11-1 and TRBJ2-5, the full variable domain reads EAEVAQSPRYKITEKSQAVAFWCDPISGHATLYWYRQILGQGPELLVQFQDESVVDDSQLPKDRFSAERLKGVDSTLKIQPAELGDSAMYLCASSPGRGLLAQETQYFGPGTRLLVL.

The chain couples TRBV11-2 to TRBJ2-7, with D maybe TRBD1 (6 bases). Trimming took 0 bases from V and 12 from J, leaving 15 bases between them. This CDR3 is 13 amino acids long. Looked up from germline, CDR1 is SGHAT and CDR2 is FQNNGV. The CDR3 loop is CASSLEGAAARYF. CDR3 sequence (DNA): TGTGCCAGCAGCTTAGAGGGGGCCGCCGCGCGGTACTTC.

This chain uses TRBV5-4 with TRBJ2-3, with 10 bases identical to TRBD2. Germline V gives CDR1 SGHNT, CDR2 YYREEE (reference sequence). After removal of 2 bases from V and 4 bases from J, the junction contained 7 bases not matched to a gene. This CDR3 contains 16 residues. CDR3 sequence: CASSLALAGGSDTQYF. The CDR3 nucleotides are TGTGCCAGCAGCTTAGCATTAGCGGGAGGCTCAGATACGCAGTATTTT.

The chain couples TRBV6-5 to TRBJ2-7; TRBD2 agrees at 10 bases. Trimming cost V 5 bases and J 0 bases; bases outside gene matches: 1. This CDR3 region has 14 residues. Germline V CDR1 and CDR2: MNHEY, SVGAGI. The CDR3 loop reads CASSRTSGSYEQYF. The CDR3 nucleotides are TGTGCCAGCAGTCGGACTAGCGGCTCCTACGAGCAGTACTTC.

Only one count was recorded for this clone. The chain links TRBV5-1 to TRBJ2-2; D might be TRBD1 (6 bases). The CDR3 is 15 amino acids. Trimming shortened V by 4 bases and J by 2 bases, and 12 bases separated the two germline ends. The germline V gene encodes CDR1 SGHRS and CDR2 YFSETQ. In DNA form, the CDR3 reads TGCGCCAGCAGCGTCACCGGGACAAACACCGGGGAGCTGTTTTTT. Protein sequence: CASSVTGTNTGELFF.

This CDR3 reads CAITPASGTKSLFF. The CDR3 DNA reads as TGTGCCATCACCCCGGCTAGCGGGACTAAGTCGCTGTTTTTT. The chain is built from TRBV10-3 and TRBJ2-2; 9 bases line up with TRBD2. The ends lost 7 bases at V and 13 bases at J; junction bases unmatched: 13. The CDR3 is 14 amino acids. The germline V gene encodes CDR1 ENHRY and CDR2 SYGVKD.

CDR3 nucleotide sequence: TGTGCCAGCAGTTCCACCGGGACAGCTAATCAGCCCCAGCATTTT. Its translation is CASSSTGTANQPQHF. V and J are TRBV6-5 and TRBJ1-5, with 7 bases fitting TRBD1. V lost 4 bases and J lost 4; bases outside the gene matches: 7. The CDR3 sequence is 15 residues long. Germline CDR1 and CDR2: MNHEY and SVGAGI.

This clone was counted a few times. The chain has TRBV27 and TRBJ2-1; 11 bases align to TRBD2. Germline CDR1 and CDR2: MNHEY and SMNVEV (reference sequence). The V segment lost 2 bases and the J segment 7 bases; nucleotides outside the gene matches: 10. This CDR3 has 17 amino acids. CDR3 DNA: TGTGCCAGCAGTTTAAGGGGGCTAGCGGGAGGAGGTAATGAGCAGTTCTTC. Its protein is CASSLRGLAGGGNEQFF.

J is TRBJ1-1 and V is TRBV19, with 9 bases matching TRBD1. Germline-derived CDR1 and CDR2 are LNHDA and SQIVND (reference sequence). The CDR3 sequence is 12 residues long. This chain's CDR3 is CVRTGENTEAFF. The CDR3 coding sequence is TGTGTACGGACAGGGGAGAACACTGAAGCTTTCTTT.

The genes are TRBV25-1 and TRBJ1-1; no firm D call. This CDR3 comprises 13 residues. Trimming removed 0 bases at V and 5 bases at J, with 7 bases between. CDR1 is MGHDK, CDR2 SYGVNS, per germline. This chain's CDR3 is CASSEYLRTEAFF. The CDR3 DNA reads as TGTGCCAGCAGTGAATATCTGAGAACTGAAGCTTTCTTT.

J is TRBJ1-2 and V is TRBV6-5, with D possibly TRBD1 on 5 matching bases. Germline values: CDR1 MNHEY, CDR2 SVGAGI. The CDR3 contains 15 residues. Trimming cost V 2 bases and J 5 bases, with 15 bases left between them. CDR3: CASSYNPDGGYGYTF. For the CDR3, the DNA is TGTGCCAGCAGTTACAACCCAGACGGGGGTTATGGCTACACCTTC.

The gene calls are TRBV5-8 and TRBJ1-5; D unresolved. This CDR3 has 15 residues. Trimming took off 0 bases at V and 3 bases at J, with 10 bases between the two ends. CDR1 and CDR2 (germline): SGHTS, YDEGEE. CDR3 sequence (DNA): TGTGCCAGCAGCTTGGTGGTAGCTCCCAATCAGCCCCAGCATTTT. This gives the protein CASSLVVAPNQPQHF. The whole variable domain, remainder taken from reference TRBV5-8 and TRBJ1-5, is EAGVTQSPTHLIKTRGQQATLRCSPISGHTSVYWYQQALGLGLQFLLWYDEGEERNRGNFPPRFSGRQFPNYSSELNVNALELEDSALYLCASSLVVAPNQPQHFGDGTRLSIL.

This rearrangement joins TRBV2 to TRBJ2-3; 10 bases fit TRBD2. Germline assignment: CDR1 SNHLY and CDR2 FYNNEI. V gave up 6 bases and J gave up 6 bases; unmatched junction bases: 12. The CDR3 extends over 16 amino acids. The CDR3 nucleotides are TGTGCCAGCAGACCCGGACTAGCGGCGACCGGGGATACGCAGTATTTT. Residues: CASRPGLAATGDTQYF.

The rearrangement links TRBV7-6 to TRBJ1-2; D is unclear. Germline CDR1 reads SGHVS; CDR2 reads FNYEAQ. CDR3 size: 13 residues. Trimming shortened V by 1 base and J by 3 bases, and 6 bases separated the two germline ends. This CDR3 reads CASSLGQDYGYTF. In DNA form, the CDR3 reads TGTGCCAGCAGCTTAGGGCAGGACTATGGCTACACCTTC.

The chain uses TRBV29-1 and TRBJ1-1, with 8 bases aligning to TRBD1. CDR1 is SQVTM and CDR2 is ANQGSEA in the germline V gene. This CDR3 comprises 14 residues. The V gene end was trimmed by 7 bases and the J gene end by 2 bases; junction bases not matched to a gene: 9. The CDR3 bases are TGCAGCGAAAAAGGGGGACAGGTCAACACTGAAGCTTTCTTT. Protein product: CSEKGGQVNTEAFF.

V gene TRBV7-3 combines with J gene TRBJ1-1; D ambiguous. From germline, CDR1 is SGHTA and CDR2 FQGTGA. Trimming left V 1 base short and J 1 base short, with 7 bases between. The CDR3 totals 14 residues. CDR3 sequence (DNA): TGTGCCAGCAGCTTAAAGGCAGGGAACACTGAAGCTTTCTTT. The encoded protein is CASSLKAGNTEAFF.

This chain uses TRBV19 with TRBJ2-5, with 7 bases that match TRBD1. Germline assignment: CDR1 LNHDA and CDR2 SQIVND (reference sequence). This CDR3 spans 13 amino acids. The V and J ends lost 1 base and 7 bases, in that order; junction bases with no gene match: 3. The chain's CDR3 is CASSIGAGGTQYF. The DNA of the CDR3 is TGTGCCAGTAGTATAGGGGCAGGGGGGACCCAGTACTTC.

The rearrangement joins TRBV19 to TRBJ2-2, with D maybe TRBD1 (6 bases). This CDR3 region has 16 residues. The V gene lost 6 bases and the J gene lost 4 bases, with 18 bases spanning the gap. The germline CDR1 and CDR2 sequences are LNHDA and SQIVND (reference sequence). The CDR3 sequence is CASSNPQGLGTGELFF. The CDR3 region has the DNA TGTGCCAGTAGCAACCCACAGGGTTTAGGCACCGGGGAGCTGTTTTTT.

The CDR3, as DNA: TGTGCCAGCAGTTTGGGGACTAGCGGTTACAATGAGCAGTTCTTC. Its translation is CASSLGTSGYNEQFF. The rearrangement uses TRBV28 and TRBJ2-1, with 11 bases fitting TRBD2. The V gene's germline CDR1 is MDHEN and CDR2 SYDVKM. Trimming cost V 3 bases and J 4 bases; bases outside gene matches: 2. The CDR3 contains 15 residues. The full variable domain, with the rest looked up from reference TRBV28 and TRBJ2-1, is DVKVTQSSRYLVKRTGEKVFLECVQDMDHENMFWYRQDPGLGLRLIYFSYDVKMKEKGDIPEGYSVSREKKERFSLILESASTNQTSMYLCASSLGTSGYNEQFFGPGTRLTVL.

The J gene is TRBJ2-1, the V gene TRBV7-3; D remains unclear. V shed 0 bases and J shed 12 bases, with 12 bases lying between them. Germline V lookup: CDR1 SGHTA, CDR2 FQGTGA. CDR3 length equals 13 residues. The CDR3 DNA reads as TGTGCCAGCAGCTTAACCCGCACAGCCGGGCAGTTCTTC. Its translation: CASSLTRTAGQFF.

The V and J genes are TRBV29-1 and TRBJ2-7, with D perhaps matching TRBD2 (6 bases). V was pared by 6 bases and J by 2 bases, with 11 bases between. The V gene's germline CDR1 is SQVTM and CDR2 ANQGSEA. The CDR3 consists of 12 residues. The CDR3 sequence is CSVRDLAYEQYF. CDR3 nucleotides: TGCAGCGTCCGGGACTTAGCCTACGAGCAGTACTTC.

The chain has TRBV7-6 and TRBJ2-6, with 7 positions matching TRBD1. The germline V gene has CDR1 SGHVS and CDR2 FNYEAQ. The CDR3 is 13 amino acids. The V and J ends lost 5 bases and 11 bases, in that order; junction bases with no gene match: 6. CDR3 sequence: CASSTGVPDVLTF. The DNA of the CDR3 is TGTGCCAGCAGCACAGGGGTACCAGACGTCCTGACTTTC.

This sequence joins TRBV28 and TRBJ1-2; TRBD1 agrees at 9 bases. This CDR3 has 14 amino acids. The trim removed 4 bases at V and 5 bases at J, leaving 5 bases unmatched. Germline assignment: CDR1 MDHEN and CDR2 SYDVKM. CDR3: CASSWGQGEYGYTF. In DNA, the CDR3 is TGTGCCAGCAGTTGGGGACAGGGAGAGTATGGCTACACCTTC.

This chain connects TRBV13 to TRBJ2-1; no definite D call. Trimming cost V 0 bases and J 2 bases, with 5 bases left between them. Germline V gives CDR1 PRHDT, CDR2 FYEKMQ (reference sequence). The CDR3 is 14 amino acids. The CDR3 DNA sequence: TGTGCCAGCAGCTTAGGCTACCCCTACAATGAGCAGTTCTTC. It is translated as CASSLGYPYNEQFF.

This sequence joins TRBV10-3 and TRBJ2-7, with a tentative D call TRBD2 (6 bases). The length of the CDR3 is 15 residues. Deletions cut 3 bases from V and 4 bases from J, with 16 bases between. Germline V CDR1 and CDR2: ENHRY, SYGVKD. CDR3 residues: CAISERGVAPYEQYF. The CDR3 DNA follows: TGTGCCATCAGTGAACGCGGGGTAGCCCCTTACGAGCAGTACTTC.